A single sample gave rise to the 17 T cell receptor beta chains below, sequenced in a study of naive and memory T cell subsets. Ligated cDNA underwent four rounds of PCR with nested alpha and beta constant region primers and SP2. TCRdb reprocessed the UMI-ligation and nested PCR reads with MiXCR, giving one entry per CDR3 protein. The table lists more than 13,000 distinct CDR3 sequences, under 6.5% of them singletons, with roughly 8% in the top ten. The treatment is: skin biopsy from PPD injection site in Mantoux-positive individual. A UMI-containing oligonucleotide was joined by 3' ligation to the TCR cDNA template. This specimen consisted of skin, obtained from a tuberculin skin test site. The receptors shown here come from an adult in good health.

In this sample, this clonotype turned up many times. V and J are TRBV28 and TRBJ2-1, with 8 bases that match TRBD1. From germline, CDR1 is MDHEN and CDR2 SYDVKM. Trimming removed 6 bases from V and 9 bases from J; junction bases left unmatched: 13. The CDR3 covers 15 residues. CDR3 bases: TGTGCCAGCAGACCCGGACAGGGTTGGTACGGTGAGCAGTTCTTC. It translates to CASRPGQGWYGEQFF.

This clonotype showed up many times. This rearrangement joins TRBV29-1 to TRBJ1-2; 9 positions agree with TRBD1. V gave up 6 bases and J gave up 4 bases; unmatched junction bases: 9. From germline, CDR1 is SQVTM and CDR2 ANQGSEA. The CDR3 consists of 14 residues. CDR3 amino acids: CSVTPGTGPYGYTF. CDR3 sequence (DNA): TGCAGCGTCACACCTGGGACAGGGCCCTATGGCTACACCTTC. Full variable domain (missing parts from reference TRBV29-1 and TRBJ1-2): SAVISQKPSRDICQRGTSLTIQCQVDSQVTMMFWYRQQPGQSLTLIATANQGSEATYESGFVIDKFPISRPNLTFSTLTVSNMSPEDSSIYLCSVTPGTGPYGYTFGSGTRLTVV.

The chain links TRBV20-1 to TRBJ1-4; a possible D gene is TRBD1 (6 bases). V lost 5 bases to trimming and J lost 8 bases, with 12 bases between them. CDR1 and CDR2 from the germline V gene are DFQATT and SNEGSKA (reference sequence). This CDR3 has 12 residues. This CDR3 reads CSAYQRGEKLFF. The CDR3 DNA is TGCAGTGCTTACCAAAGGGGGGAAAAACTGTTTTTT.

The chain links TRBV14 to TRBJ2-1; TRBD2 matches 8 bases. The CDR3 has 14 amino acids. V lost 7 bases to trimming and J lost 3 bases; unmatched junction nucleotides: 5. Germline V lookup: CDR1 SGHDN, CDR2 FVKESK. DNA of the CDR3: TGTGCCAGCATCGGGCGGGGGGACTACAATGAGCAGTTCTTC. It encodes CASIGRGDYNEQFF.

By sample share, this clonotype is medium-sized. This rearrangement joins TRBV11-2 to TRBJ2-5; possible D gene TRBD1, 6 bases. Germline V gives CDR1 SGHAT, CDR2 FQNNGV. The V end lost 5 bases, the J end lost 7 bases, and 17 bases lay between the germline ends. The CDR3 consists of 14 residues. CDR3 DNA: TGTGCCAGCAGCCTGGGGAGACAGGAGGTGACCCAGTACTTC. Translation gives CASSLGRQEVTQYF.

This clonotype was counted a few times. This chain links TRBV6-9 with TRBJ1-5; no definite D call. The germline V gene has CDR1 MNHGY and CDR2 SVAAGI. The CDR3 totals 14 residues. V was cut by 4 bases and J by 3 bases, with 10 bases left in between. CDR3 loop: CASSLFGNNQPQHF. The CDR3 nucleotides are TGTGCCAGCAGTTTATTCGGTAACAATCAGCCCCAGCATTTT.

The chain links TRBV5-1 to TRBJ2-3; D remains unclear. The CDR3 contains 14 residues. The germline CDR1 and CDR2 sequences are SGHRS and YFSETQ. V dropped 0 bases and J dropped 0 bases, with 5 bases sitting between them. The CDR3 coding sequence is TGCGCCAGCAGCTTGGAGCTAAGCACAGATACGCAGTATTTT. Its translation is CASSLELSTDTQYF.

This clonotype was seen ten or more times. This rearrangement joins TRBV30 to TRBJ2-1; 8 bases align to TRBD2. J gave up 6 bases and V 5 bases, and 9 bases lay outside the gene matches. The CDR3 totals 14 residues. Per germline, CDR1 GTSNPN and CDR2 SVGIG (reference sequence). CDR3 nucleotides: TGTGCCTGGGGAAGTAGCGGGGCCCTCAATGAGCAGTTCTTC. Residues: CAWGSSGALNEQFF.

In the case of this clonotype: The junction shows a germline mismatch at one end, possibly a read error. The chain recombines TRBV20-1 with TRBJ2-2; 9 nucleotides align to TRBD1. The CDR3 is 14 amino acids. CDR1 is DFQATT and CDR2 is SNEGSKA in the germline V gene (reference sequence). CDR3 nucleotides: TGCAGTGCTCTCACGACAGGGGGGGCCGGGGAGCTGTTCTTT. Translation gives CSALTTGGAGELFF.

This clonotype was counted many times. The chain has TRBV12-3 or TRBV12-4 and TRBJ1-2, with D perhaps matching TRBD1 (5 bases). The V and J ends lost 8 bases and 8 bases respectively, with 18 bases between them. CDR3 length equals 13 residues. Here the CDR3 reads CASRPHGTGGYTF. As DNA, the CDR3 is TGTGCCAGCCGGCCTCACGGGACTGGAGGCTACACCTTC.

There are many counts of this clonotype. The CDR3 reads CSARESAGDAEAFF. The DNA of the CDR3 is TGCAGTGCTAGAGAATCCGCAGGGGACGCTGAAGCTTTCTTT. The chain carries TRBV20-1 and TRBJ1-1; possibly TRBD1 for D (6 bases). Germline V CDR1 and CDR2: DFQATT, SNEGSKA (reference sequence). The CDR3 consists of 14 residues. Trimming shortened V by 0 bases and J by 6 bases, and 14 bases separated the two germline ends.

In regard to this clonotype: This sequence may be a read error, since a much larger clone differs from it by one base. V gene TRBV5-6 combines with J gene TRBJ2-3, with D hard to call. The CDR3 contains 13 residues. Germline CDR1 SGHDT, CDR2 YYEEEE. CDR3 in amino acids: CAGSLARTDTQYF. The CDR3 DNA reads as TGTGCCGGCAGCTTGGCGCGGACAGATACGCAGTATTTT.

V is TRBV4-3 and J is TRBJ1-2; D uncertain. Germline V lookup: CDR1 LGHNA, CDR2 YSLEER. The CDR3 is 15 amino acids. Between the trimmed V and J ends, which lost 3 bases and 6 bases, there was a span of 17 bases. DNA of the CDR3: TGCGCCAGCAGCCACCGATCCCCGCTCAGGCATGGCTACACCTTC. Translation gives CASSHRSPLRHGYTF.

In this sample, this clonotype is medium-sized. The rearrangement links TRBV19 to TRBJ2-1, with D perhaps matching TRBD2 (6 bases). The CDR3 length is 12 residues. V was pared by 9 bases and J by 4 bases, with 10 bases between. Per the germline V gene, CDR1 is LNHDA and CDR2 is SQIVND (reference sequence). The CDR3 sequence is CASRRGYNEQFF. In nucleotides, the CDR3 is TGTGCCAGCAGACGGGGGTACAATGAGCAGTTCTTC.

This clonotype occurred many times. The V call is TRBV7-2, the J call TRBJ2-2; 11 bases agree with TRBD1. The CDR3 spans 17 residues. The V and J ends lost 3 bases and 7 bases, in that order; junction bases with no gene match: 10. Per germline, CDR1 SGHTA and CDR2 FQGNSA. Here the CDR3 DNA reads TGTGCCAGCAGCTTCGTCTGGACAGGGGGCTGTGGCGGGGAGCTGTTTTTT. The encoded protein is CASSFVWTGGCGGELFF. The whole variable domain, filled in from reference TRBV7-2 and TRBJ2-2, reads GAGVSQSPSNKVTEKGKDVELRCDPISGHTALYWYRQSLGQGLEFLIYFQGNSAPDKSGLPSDRFSAERTGGSVSTLTIQRTQQEDSAVYLCASSFVWTGGCGGELFFGEGSRLTVL.

This clonotype appeared a few times. Germline is not matched at one junction end, which may reflect a read error. The rearrangement links TRBV20-1 to TRBJ1-2; 7 nucleotides agree with TRBD1. Germline V lookup: CDR1 DFQATT, CDR2 SNEGSKA (reference sequence). The CDR3 covers 13 residues. The CDR3 loop reads CSGYRDSGYGDTF. CDR3 bases: TGCAGTGGGTACCGGGACAGTGGCTATGGCGACACCTTC.

This clonotype has at least ten counts. This chain links TRBV12-3 or TRBV12-4 with TRBJ2-5; no firm D call. This CDR3 is built from 13 residues. V lost 5 bases to trimming and J lost 5 bases, with 12 bases between them. This CDR3 is CASSGPFKETQYF. The CDR3 bases are TGTGCCAGCAGTGGCCCCTTTAAGGAGACCCAGTACTTC.